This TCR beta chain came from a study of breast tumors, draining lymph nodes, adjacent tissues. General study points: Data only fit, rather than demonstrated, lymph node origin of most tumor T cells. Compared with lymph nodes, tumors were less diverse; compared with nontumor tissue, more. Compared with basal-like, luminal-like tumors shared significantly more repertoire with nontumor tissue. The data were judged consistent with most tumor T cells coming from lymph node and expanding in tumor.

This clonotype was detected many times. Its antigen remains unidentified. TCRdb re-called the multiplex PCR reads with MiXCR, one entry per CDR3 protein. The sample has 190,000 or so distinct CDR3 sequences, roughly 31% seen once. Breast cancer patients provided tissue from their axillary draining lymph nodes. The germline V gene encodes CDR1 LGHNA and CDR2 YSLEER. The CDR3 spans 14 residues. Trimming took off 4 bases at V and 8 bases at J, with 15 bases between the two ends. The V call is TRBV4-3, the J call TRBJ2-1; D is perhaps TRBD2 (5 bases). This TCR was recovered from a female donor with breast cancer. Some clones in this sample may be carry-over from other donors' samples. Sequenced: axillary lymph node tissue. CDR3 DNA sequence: TGCGCCAGCAGCCGAATCGGAGAGAGGGATGAGCAGTTCTTC. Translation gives CASSRIGERDEQFF.